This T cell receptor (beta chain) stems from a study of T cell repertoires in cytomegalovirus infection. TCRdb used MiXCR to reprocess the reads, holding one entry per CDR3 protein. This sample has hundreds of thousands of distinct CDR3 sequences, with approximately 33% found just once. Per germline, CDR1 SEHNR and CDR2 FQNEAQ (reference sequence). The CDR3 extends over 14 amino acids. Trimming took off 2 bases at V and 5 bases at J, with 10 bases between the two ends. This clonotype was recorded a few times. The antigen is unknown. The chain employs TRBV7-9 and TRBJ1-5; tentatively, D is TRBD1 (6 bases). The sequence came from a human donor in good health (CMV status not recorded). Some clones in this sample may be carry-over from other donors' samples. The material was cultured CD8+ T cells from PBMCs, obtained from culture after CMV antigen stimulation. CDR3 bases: TGTGCCAGCAGCTTAAAACCAGGGGATCAGCCCCAGCATTTT. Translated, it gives CASSLKPGDQPQHF.